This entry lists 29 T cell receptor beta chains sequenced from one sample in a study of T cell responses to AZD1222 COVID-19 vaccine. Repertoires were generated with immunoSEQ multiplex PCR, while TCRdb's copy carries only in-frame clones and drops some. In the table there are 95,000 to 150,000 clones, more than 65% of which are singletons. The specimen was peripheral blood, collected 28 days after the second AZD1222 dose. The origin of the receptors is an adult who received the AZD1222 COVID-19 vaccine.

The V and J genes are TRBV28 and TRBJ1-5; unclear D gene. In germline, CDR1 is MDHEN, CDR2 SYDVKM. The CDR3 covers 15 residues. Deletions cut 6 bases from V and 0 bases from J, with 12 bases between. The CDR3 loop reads CASSTSMGSNQPQHF. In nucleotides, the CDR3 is TGTGCCAGCAGCACCTCAATGGGTAGCAATCAGCCCCAGCATTTT.

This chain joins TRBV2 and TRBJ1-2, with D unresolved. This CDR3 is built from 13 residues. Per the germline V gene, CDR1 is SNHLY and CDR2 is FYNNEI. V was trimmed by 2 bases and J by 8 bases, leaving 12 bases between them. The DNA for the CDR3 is TGTGCCAGCAGTGAATTCTTAACCGGGGGCTACACCTTC. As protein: CASSEFLTGGYTF.

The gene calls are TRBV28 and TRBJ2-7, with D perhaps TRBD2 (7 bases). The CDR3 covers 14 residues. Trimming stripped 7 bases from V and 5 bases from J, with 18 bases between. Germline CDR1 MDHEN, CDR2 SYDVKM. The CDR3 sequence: CASTLVGGAHEQYF. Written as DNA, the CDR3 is TGTGCCAGCACCCTTGTTGGGGGGGCTCACGAGCAGTACTTC.

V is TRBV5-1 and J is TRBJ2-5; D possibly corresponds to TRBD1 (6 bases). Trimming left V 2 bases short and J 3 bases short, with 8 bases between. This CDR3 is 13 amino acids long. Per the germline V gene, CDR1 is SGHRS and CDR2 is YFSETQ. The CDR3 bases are TGCGCCAGCAGCTTAACAGGGAAAGAGACCCAGTACTTC. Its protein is CASSLTGKETQYF.

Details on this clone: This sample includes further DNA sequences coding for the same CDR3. In DNA, the CDR3 is TGTGCCAGCAGTTACGGGCAGAATAGCAATCAGCCCCAGCATTTT. It specifies CASSYGQNSNQPQHF. The chain carries TRBV6-5 and TRBJ1-5; D ambiguous. Germline V gene lookup returns CDR1 MNHEY and CDR2 SVGAGI. Trimming stripped 2 bases from V and 0 bases from J, with 8 bases between. The CDR3 is 15 residues long.

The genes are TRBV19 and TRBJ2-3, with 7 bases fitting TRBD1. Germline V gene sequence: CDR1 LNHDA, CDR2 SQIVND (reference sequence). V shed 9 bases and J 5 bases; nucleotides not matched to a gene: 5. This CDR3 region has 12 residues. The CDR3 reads CASADRKDTQYF. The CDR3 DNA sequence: TGTGCCAGCGCGGACAGGAAAGATACGCAGTATTTT.

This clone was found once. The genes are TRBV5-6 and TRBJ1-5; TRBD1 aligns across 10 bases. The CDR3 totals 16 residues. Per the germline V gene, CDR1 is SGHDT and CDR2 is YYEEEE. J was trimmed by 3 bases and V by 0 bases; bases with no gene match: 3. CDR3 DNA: TGTGCCAGCAGCTTGGGGGGACAGGGGTTCAATCAGCCCCAGCATTTT. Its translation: CASSLGGQGFNQPQHF. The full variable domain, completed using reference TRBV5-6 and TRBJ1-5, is DAGVTQSPTHLIKTRGQQVTLRCSPKSGHDTVSWYQQALGQGPQFIFQYYEEEERQRGNFPDRFSGHQFPNYSSELNVNALLLGDSALYLCASSLGGQGFNQPQHFGDGTRLSIL.

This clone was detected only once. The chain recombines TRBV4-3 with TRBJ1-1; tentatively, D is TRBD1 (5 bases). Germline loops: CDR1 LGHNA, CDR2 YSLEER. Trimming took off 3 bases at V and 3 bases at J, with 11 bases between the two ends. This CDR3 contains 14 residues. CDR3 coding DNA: TGCGCCAGCAGCCACACAGGAGACGACACTGAAGCTTTCTTT. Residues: CASSHTGDDTEAFF.

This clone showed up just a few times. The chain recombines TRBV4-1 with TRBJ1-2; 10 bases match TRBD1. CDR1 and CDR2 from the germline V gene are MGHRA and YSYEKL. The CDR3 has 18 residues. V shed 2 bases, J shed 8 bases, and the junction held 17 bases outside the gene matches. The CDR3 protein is CASSQTTSGDRGAGGYTF. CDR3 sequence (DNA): TGCGCCAGCAGCCAAACCACCTCCGGGGACAGGGGTGCGGGAGGCTACACCTTC.

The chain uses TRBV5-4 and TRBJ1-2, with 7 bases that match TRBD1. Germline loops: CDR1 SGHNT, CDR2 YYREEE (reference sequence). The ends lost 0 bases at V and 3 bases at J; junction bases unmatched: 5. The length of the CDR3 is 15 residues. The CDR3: CASSLGVRGYYGYTF. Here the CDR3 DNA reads TGTGCCAGCAGCTTGGGGGTCAGGGGGTACTATGGCTACACCTTC.

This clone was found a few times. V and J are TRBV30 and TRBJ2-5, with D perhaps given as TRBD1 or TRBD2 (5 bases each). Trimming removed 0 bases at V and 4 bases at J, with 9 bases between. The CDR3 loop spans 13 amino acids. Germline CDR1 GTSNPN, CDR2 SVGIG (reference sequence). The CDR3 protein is CAWSVPGGETQYF. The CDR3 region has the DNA TGTGCCTGGAGTGTCCCTGGGGGAGAGACCCAGTACTTC.

CDR3 protein: CASSLASRGGLAFF. CDR3 sequence (DNA): TGTGCCAGCAGCTTAGCCTCAAGGGGGGGGCTTGCTTTCTTT. This chain connects TRBV11-2 to TRBJ1-1, with D possibly being TRBD1 (6 bases). Germline CDR1 and CDR2: SGHAT and FQNNGV. The CDR3 extends over 14 amino acids. V was trimmed by 1 base and J by 11 bases, leaving 17 bases between them.

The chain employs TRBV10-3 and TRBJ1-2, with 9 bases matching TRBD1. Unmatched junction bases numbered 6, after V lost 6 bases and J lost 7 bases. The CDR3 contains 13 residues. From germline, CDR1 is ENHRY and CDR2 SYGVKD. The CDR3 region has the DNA TGTGCCATCAGCCCCGGGACAGGGTCTGGCTACACCTTC. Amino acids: CAISPGTGSGYTF.

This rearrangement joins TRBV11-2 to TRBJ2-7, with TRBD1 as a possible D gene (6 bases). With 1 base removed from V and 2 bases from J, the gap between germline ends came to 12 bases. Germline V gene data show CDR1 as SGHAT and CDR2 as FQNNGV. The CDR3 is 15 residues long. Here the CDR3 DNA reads TGTGCCAGCAGCTTAGCCCCCGGGACAACCTACGAGCAGTACTTC. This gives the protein CASSLAPGTTYEQYF.

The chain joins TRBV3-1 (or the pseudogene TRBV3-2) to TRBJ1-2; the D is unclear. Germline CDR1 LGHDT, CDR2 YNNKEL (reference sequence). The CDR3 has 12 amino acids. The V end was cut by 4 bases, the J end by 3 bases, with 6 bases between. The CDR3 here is CASSRLDYGYTF. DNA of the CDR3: TGTGCCAGCAGCCGCTTAGACTATGGCTACACCTTC.

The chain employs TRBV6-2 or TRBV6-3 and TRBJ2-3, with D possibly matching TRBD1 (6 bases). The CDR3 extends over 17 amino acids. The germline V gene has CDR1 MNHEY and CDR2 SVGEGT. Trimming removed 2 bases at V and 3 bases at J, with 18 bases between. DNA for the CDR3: TGTGCCAGCAGTTACAGATCAGGGGCAGGGCAAACAGATACGCAGTATTTT. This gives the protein CASSYRSGAGQTDTQYF.

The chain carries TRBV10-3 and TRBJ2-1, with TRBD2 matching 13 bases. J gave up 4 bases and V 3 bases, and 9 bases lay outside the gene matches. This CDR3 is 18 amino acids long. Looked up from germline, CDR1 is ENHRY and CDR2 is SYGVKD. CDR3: CAISDRTSGGLRYNEQFF. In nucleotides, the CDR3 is TGTGCCATCAGTGACCGGACTAGCGGGGGCCTCCGATACAATGAGCAGTTCTTC.

CDR3 sequence: CASSQGGQASYNEQFF. CDR3 nucleotide sequence: TGTGCCAGCAGCCAGGGGGGACAGGCCTCCTACAATGAGCAGTTCTTC. The chain joins TRBV4-2 to TRBJ2-1, with 8 bases fitting TRBD1. J was trimmed by 0 bases and V by 3 bases; bases with no gene match: 4. Germline V gene data show CDR1 as LGHNA and CDR2 as YNFKEQ. There are 16 residues in the CDR3.

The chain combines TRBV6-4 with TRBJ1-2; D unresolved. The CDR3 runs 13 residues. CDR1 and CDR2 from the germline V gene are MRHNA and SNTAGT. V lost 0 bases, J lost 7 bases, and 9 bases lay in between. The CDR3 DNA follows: TGTGCCAGCAGTGACTCGATGGGATCTGGCTACACCTTC. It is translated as CASSDSMGSGYTF.

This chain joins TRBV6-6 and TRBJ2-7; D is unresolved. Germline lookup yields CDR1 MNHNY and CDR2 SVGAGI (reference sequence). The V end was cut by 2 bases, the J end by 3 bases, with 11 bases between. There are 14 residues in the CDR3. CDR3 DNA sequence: TGTGCCAGCAGTTACAGTGACCAAAGCTACGAGCAGTACTTC. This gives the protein CASSYSDQSYEQYF.

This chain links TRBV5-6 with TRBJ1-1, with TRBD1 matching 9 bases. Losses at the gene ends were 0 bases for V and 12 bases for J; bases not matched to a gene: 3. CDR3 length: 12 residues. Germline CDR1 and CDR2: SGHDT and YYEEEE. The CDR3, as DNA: TGTGCCAGCAGCTTGGCAGACAGGGGGTCTTTCTTT. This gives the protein CASSLADRGSFF.

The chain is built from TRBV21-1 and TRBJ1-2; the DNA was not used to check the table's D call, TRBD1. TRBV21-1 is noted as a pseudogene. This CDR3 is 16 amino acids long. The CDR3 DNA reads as TGTGCCAGCAGCAATCAAGGAGAGGGGGCTCGGTATGGCTACACCTTC. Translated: CASSNQGEGARYGYTF.

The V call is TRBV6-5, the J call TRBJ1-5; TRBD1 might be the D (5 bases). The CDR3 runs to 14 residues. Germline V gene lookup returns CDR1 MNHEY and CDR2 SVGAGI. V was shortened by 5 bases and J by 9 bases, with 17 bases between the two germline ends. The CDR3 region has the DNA TGTGCCAGCAGTCTCAGGGCAGGGTATTCGCCCCAGCATTTT. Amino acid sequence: CASSLRAGYSPQHF.

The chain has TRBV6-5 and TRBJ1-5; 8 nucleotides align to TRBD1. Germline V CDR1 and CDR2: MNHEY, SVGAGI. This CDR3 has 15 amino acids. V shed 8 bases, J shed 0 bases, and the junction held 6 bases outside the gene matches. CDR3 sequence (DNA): TGTGCCAGCTGCGACAGGGGATATAGCAATCAGCCCCAGCATTTT. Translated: CASCDRGYSNQPQHF.

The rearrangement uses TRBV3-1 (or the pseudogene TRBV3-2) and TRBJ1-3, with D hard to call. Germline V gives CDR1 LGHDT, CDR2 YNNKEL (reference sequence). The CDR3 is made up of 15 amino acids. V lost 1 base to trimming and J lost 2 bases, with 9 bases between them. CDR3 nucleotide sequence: TGTGCCAGCAGCCAAGGGTTTGGGGCTGGAAACACCATATATTTT. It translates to CASSQGFGAGNTIYF.

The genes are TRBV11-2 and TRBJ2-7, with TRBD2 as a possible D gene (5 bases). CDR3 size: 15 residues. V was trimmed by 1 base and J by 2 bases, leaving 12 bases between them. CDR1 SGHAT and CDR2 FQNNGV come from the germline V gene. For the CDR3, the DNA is TGTGCCAGCAGCTTAGGTCTGGACTCGACCTACGAGCAGTACTTC. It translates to CASSLGLDSTYEQYF.

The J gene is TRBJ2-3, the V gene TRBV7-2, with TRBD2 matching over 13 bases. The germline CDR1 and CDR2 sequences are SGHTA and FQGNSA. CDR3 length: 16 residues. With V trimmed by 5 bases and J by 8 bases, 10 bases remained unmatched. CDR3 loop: CASSLDSGTSGVTQYF. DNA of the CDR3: TGTGCCAGCAGCCTAGACTCCGGGACTAGCGGGGTTACGCAGTATTTT.

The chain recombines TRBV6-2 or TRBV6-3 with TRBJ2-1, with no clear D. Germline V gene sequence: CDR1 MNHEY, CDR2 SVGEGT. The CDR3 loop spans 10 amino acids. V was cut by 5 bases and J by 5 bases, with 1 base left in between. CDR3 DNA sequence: TGTGCCAGCAGTCACAATGAGCAGTTCTTC. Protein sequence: CASSHNEQFF.

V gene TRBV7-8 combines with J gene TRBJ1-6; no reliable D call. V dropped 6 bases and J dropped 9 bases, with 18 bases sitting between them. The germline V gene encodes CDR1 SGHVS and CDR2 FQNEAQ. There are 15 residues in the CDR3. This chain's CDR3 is CASRNPVGSFSPLHF. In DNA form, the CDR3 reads TGTGCCAGCAGAAATCCTGTGGGCTCCTTTTCACCCCTCCACTTT.